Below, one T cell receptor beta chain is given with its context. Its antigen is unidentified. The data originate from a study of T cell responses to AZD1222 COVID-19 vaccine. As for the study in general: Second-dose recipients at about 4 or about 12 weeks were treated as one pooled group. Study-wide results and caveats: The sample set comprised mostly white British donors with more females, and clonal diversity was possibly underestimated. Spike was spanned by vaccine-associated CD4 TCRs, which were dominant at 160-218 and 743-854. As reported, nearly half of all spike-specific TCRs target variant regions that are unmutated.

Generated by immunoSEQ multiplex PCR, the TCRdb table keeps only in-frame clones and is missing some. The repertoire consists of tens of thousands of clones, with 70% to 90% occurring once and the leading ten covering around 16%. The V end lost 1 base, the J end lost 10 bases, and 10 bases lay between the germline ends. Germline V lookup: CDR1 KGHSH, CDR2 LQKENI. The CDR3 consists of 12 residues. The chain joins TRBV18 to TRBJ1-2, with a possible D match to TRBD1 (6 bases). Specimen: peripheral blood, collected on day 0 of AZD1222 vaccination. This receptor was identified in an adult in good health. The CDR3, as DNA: TGTGCCAGCTCACCACTAGGACAGCTCTACACCTTC. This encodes CASSPLGQLYTF.